The TCR beta chain under discussion was sequenced for a study of early T cells in non-severe SARS-CoV-2 infection. Overall study context: Sequencing of unsorted whole blood was done on bulk RNA, leaving chains unpaired.

There are many counts of this clonotype. Its antigen remains unknown. As part of library construction, unique molecular identifiers were attached to individual cDNA molecules. TCRdb re-called the 5' RACE reads with MiXCR, one entry per CDR3 protein. The repertoire includes about 64,000 distinct CDR3 sequences, over 9.5% of them detected once, and around 1.5% sits in the top ten. The V and J ends lost 2 bases and 2 bases, in that order; junction bases with no gene match: 1. The germline gives CDR1 DFQATT, CDR2 SNEGSKA (reference sequence). The CDR3 has 14 amino acids. The study, taken as a whole, reports: Reliance on VDJdb matching favored anti-spike CD8 responses; private and CD4 specificities were missed.

The chain couples TRBV20-1 to TRBJ2-3, with TRBD2 matching 10 bases. The input for sequencing was whole blood, taken at baseline. This sequence originates from an adult who was a healthcare worker with PCR-confirmed SARS-CoV-2 infection or an uninfected control (not recorded which). CDR3 sequence: CSARLAGDTDTQYF. DNA for the CDR3: TGCAGTGCTAGACTAGCGGGAGACACAGATACGCAGTATTTT.